One and the same sample provided the 20 T cell receptor beta chains below, sequenced in a study of cytomegalovirus exposure and HLA in healthy donors. The PCR used 60 Vbeta and 13 Jbeta primers. Assay: immunoSEQ multiplex PCR; the TCRdb copy retains only in-frame clones and omits some. The table records roughly 230,000 clones, roughly 84% of them present only once. Sequencing was done on a sample of PBMCs. The receptor source for this set is a girl aged 2-10 years in good health and CMV-seronegative.

This clone occurred once. The V and J genes are TRBV5-1 and TRBJ2-7; 7 bases line up with TRBD1. The length of the CDR3 is 12 residues. The ends lost 4 bases at V and 5 bases at J; junction bases unmatched: 3. Germline V lookup: CDR1 SGHRS, CDR2 YFSETQ. CDR3 DNA: TGCGCCAGCAGCAGACAGGGAGACGAGCAGTACTTC. This gives the protein CASSRQGDEQYF. The full variable domain, rest sourced from reference TRBV5-1 and TRBJ2-7, is KAGVTQTPRYLIKTRGQQVTLSCSPISGHRSVSWYQQTPGQGLQFLFEYFSETQRNKGNFPGRFSGRQFSNSRSEMNVSTLELGDSALYLCASSRQGDEQYFGPGTRLTVT.

The rearrangement links TRBV29-1 to TRBJ1-2; 7 bases map to TRBD1. V was pared by 3 bases and J by 4 bases, with 5 bases of the junction left unmatched. The CDR3 is 13 residues long. The germline gives CDR1 SQVTM, CDR2 ANQGSEA. The CDR3, as DNA: TGCAGCGTTGAGAGGGGGCTCCGCTATGGCTACACCTTC. Residues: CSVERGLRYGYTF.

The chain couples TRBV5-5 to TRBJ2-3; D is perhaps TRBD2 (5 bases). Germline CDR1 SGHKS, CDR2 YYEKEE (reference sequence). CDR3 length: 16 residues. Trimming removed 4 bases at V and 0 bases at J, with 15 bases between. CDR3 sequence reads: CASSPSRVTSTDTQYF. In DNA, the CDR3 is TGTGCCAGCAGCCCCTCGCGGGTTACTAGCACAGATACGCAGTATTTT.

V is TRBV10-3 and J is TRBJ1-2, with TRBD1 as a possible D gene (6 bases). Germline V gene data show CDR1 as ENHRY and CDR2 as SYGVKD. Deletions cut 3 bases from V and 6 bases from J, with 11 bases between. The CDR3 length is 13 residues. CDR3 region: CAISDGGANGYTF. The CDR3 DNA reads TGTGCCATCAGTGATGGGGGGGCAAATGGCTACACCTTC.

V and J are TRBV19 and TRBJ1-1; tentatively, D is TRBD1 (6 bases). The V gene's germline CDR1 is LNHDA and CDR2 SQIVND (reference sequence). The V end lost 4 bases, the J end lost 3 bases, and 9 bases lay between the germline ends. CDR3 length: 13 residues. The CDR3 region is CASSRGQYTEAFF. The CDR3 DNA follows: TGTGCCAGTAGTAGAGGACAGTACACTGAAGCTTTCTTT.

This clone was picked up one time. In DNA, the CDR3 is TGTGCCAGCAGGGGACAGGGCGGTGAAAAACTGTTTTTT. Its translation is CASRGQGGEKLFF. V is TRBV25-1 and J is TRBJ1-4; 9 bases are a match to TRBD1. This CDR3 has 13 amino acids. The V gene end was trimmed by 6 bases and the J gene end by 7 bases; junction bases not matched to a gene: 3. The germline gives CDR1 MGHDK, CDR2 SYGVNS.

The rearrangement links TRBV2 to TRBJ2-3; TRBD2 agrees at 7 bases. J was trimmed by 6 bases and V by 4 bases; bases with no gene match: 10. From germline, CDR1 is SNHLY and CDR2 FYNNEI. The CDR3 contains 15 residues. In DNA, the CDR3 is TGTGCCAGCAGTGGAAGACTAGCATTGGCGGATACGCAGTATTTT. Protein: CASSGRLALADTQYF.

The chain is built from TRBV4-2 and TRBJ2-3; TRBD2 matches at 9 bases. The germline gives CDR1 LGHNA, CDR2 YNFKEQ. The junction had 14 bases not matched to a gene; V was cut back by 0 bases and J by 4 bases. The CDR3 contains 19 residues. CDR3 nucleotide sequence: TGTGCCAGCAGCCAAGACCCCACGTTAGCGGGAGCTTCTGCAGATACGCAGTATTTT. Translated: CASSQDPTLAGASADTQYF.

The chain is built from TRBV10-3 and TRBJ2-7; TRBD2 matches at 11 bases. Germline CDR1 ENHRY, CDR2 SYGVKD. Germline trimming cut 3 bases from V and 5 bases from J; bases unmatched to any gene: 6. The CDR3 has 15 amino acids. DNA of the CDR3: TGTGCCATCAGTGACTTACTAGCGGGAGTCAACGAGCAGTACTTC. Residues: CAISDLLAGVNEQYF.

J is TRBJ2-1 and V is TRBV7-6, with 11 bases lining up with TRBD1. Germline CDR1 reads SGHVS; CDR2 reads FNYEAQ. J lost 2 bases, V lost 1 base, and 4 bases had no gene match. The CDR3 is 17 residues long. The CDR3 loop reads CASSLVGTGGTYNEQFF. CDR3 nucleotide sequence: TGTGCCAGCAGCTTAGTAGGGACAGGGGGAACCTACAATGAGCAGTTCTTC.

The rearrangement links TRBV6-6 to TRBJ1-1; D is ambiguous. V was shortened by 2 bases and J by 2 bases, with 12 bases between the two germline ends. The CDR3 extends over 15 amino acids. The germline CDR1 and CDR2 sequences are MNHNY and SVGAGI (reference sequence). In DNA, the CDR3 is TGTGCCAGCAGTTACAACCTCCGGGAAAACACTGAAGCTTTCTTT. Its protein product is CASSYNLRENTEAFF.

This chain links TRBV27 with TRBJ1-2, with D possibly matching TRBD1 (6 bases). Germline-derived CDR1 and CDR2 are MNHEY and SMNVEV (reference sequence). Trimming took 5 bases from V and 5 from J, leaving 18 bases between them. The length of the CDR3 is 15 residues. CDR3 sequence: CASSPRGPLLYGYTF. CDR3 DNA sequence: TGTGCCAGCAGTCCCAGGGGACCCCTTTTGTATGGCTACACCTTC.

This chain connects TRBV2 to TRBJ2-3, with D tentatively TRBD2 (6 bases). This CDR3 contains 14 residues. Germline loops: CDR1 SNHLY, CDR2 FYNNEI. V lost 4 bases and J 1 base, leaving 9 bases between the germline ends. CDR3 DNA sequence: TGTGCCAGCAGTGGGTGGGGGGGCACAGATACGCAGTATTTT. This codes for CASSGWGGTDTQYF.

J is TRBJ2-5 and V is TRBV15, with 8 bases identical to TRBD2. Trimming at V came to 6 bases and at J to 7 bases, leaving 10 bases not matched to a gene. CDR1 is LNHNV and CDR2 is YYDKDF in the germline V gene (reference sequence). The CDR3 runs 14 residues. CDR3 in amino acids: CATRAGGGDGTQYF. CDR3 DNA sequence: TGTGCCACCAGGGCGGGAGGCGGGGATGGGACCCAGTACTTC.

A single count supports this clone. One junction end does not reproduce the germline sequence, and a read error may be involved. The sample has other DNA sequences that encode this CDR3 too. This chain uses TRBV7-2 with TRBJ2-7; 13 nucleotides align to TRBD2. CDR3 length equals 15 residues. The germline V gene has CDR1 SGHTA and CDR2 FQGNSA. CDR3 in amino acids: CASSVLAGGPGEQYF. Written as DNA, the CDR3 is TGTGCCAGCAGCGTACTAGCGGGAGGGCCGGGGGAGCAGTATTTC.

The chain combines TRBV6-1 with TRBJ2-7, with 10 nucleotides matching TRBD1. This CDR3 is 14 amino acids long. Germline CDR1 MNHNS, CDR2 SASEGT. Trimming took 7 bases from V and 4 from J; bases not matched to a gene: 7. CDR3 in amino acids: CASTGRDRGYEQYF. CDR3 sequence (DNA): TGTGCCAGCACTGGACGGGACAGGGGATACGAGCAGTACTTC.

This chain links TRBV5-1 with TRBJ2-1; D may be TRBD2 (6 bases). Trimming took off 2 bases at V and 3 bases at J, with 9 bases between the two ends. CDR3 size: 14 residues. Germline assignment: CDR1 SGHRS and CDR2 YFSETQ. The CDR3: CASSFGRGYNEQFF. CDR3 nucleotides: TGCGCCAGCAGCTTCGGGCGGGGCTACAATGAGCAGTTCTTC.

This clone appeared once. The V and J genes are TRBV6-1 and TRBJ1-1, with D tentatively TRBD1 (5 bases). Deletions cut 3 bases from V and 5 bases from J, with 13 bases between. The CDR3 is made up of 14 amino acids. Germline CDR1 reads MNHNS; CDR2 reads SASEGT. CDR3 sequence: CASSEPGRGTEAFF. CDR3 sequence (DNA): TGTGCCAGCAGTGAGCCAGGGCGAGGTACTGAAGCTTTCTTT.

The chain links TRBV11-3 to TRBJ2-2; TRBD2 agrees at 8 bases. V shed 3 bases and J 6 bases; nucleotides not matched to a gene: 6. The germline gives CDR1 SGHNT, CDR2 YENEEA. The CDR3 length is 15 residues. This CDR3 is CASSFSSGGSGELFF. The CDR3 DNA is TGTGCCAGCAGCTTTTCGAGCGGGGGTTCCGGGGAGCTGTTTTTT.

The chain combines TRBV4-1 with TRBJ1-6; D perhaps matches TRBD1 (5 bases). Trimming cost V 5 bases and J 1 base, with 9 bases left between them. There are 15 residues in the CDR3. The germline V gene has CDR1 MGHRA and CDR2 YSYEKL. The CDR3 DNA sequence: TGCGCCAGCAGCTCCCAGGGTTCCTATAATTCACCCCTCCACTTT. Encoded protein: CASSSQGSYNSPLHF.